Each of the 27 T cell receptor beta chains below was sequenced from the same sample in a study of post-analysis software for immune sequencing data. General study points: Five or six TRBV segments, TRBV5-6, TRBV5-1 and TRBV20-1 among them, were found more frequent in patients than controls.

Incorporated into the TCR beta cDNA libraries were unique molecular identifiers, which served to reduce PCR and sequencing biases. Using its own MiXCR run on the PCR reads, TCRdb lists one record per CDR3 protein. The data contain some 690,000 distinct CDR3 sequences, 55% to 60% of them seen just once; the ten biggest clones take up around 10%. No antigen is known for these receptors. Sequencing was carried out using blood. The receptors shown here come from a girl aged 2-10 years with multiple sclerosis.

This chain links TRBV7-9 with TRBJ2-7; the D gene is possibly TRBD2 (5 bases). This CDR3 is 15 amino acids long. The germline V gene has CDR1 SEHNR and CDR2 FQNEAQ (reference sequence). Trimming took 4 bases from V and 2 from J, leaving 15 bases between them. The CDR3 coding sequence is TGTGCCAGCAGCTCAAACCCTTCCGGGGCCTACGAGCAGTACTTC. It yields the protein CASSSNPSGAYEQYF.

Comments on this clonotype: At one of its ends the junction is not consistent with the germline gene, which may arise from a read error. This chain uses TRBV4-1 with TRBJ2-1, with no clear D. CDR1 and CDR2 (germline): MGHRA, YSYEKL. CDR3 length: 17 amino acids. The chain's CDR3 is CASSQSPPMSSFNEQFF. CDR3 coding DNA: TGCGCCAGCAGCCAAAGTCCCCCCATGAGCTCCTTCAATGAGCAGTTCTTC.

Many counts were recorded for this clonotype. The CDR3 sequence is CASSLGTGGNQPQHF. Here the CDR3 DNA reads TGTGCCAGCAGTCTCGGGACAGGGGGCAATCAGCCCCAGCATTTT. This chain uses TRBV12-3 or TRBV12-4 with TRBJ1-5; the match to TRBD1 covers 10 bases. Trimming removed 5 bases from V and 2 bases from J; junction bases left unmatched: 3. This CDR3 comprises 15 residues.

V usage is TRBV12-3 or TRBV12-4 and J usage is TRBJ2-1; D is undetermined. The CDR3 covers 15 residues. The V end lost 3 bases, the J end lost 3 bases, and 12 bases lay between the germline ends. CDR3 coding DNA: TGTGCCAGCAGTTTCTTAAGAGCAAACTACAATGAGCAGTTCTTC. This codes for CASSFLRANYNEQFF.

This sequence joins TRBV7-8 and TRBJ1-1, with D possibly being TRBD1 (5 bases). Germline V CDR1 and CDR2: SGHVS, FQNEAQ. V was trimmed by 1 base and J by 7 bases, leaving 10 bases between them. The CDR3 is 13 amino acids. In DNA form, the CDR3 reads TGTGCCAGCAGCTTAGGATCAGGGCATGAAGCTTTCTTT. This gives the protein CASSLGSGHEAFF.

This chain joins TRBV29-1 and TRBJ2-1, with TRBD1 matching over 10 bases. Germline CDR1 reads SQVTM; CDR2 reads ANQGSEA. V lost 7 bases and J lost 1; bases outside the gene matches: 4. The CDR3 length is 14 residues. The CDR3 DNA reads TGCAGCGCTAGGGACAGGGGATCCTACAATGAGCAGTTCTTC. This codes for CSARDRGSYNEQFF.

The V gene is TRBV12-3 or TRBV12-4, the J gene TRBJ1-1, with 7 bases identical to TRBD1. With 6 bases clipped from V and 7 bases from J, the junction kept 2 bases outside the gene matches. The CDR3 consists of 11 residues. The CDR3 is CASRTGNEAFF. Here the CDR3 DNA reads TGTGCCAGCAGGACAGGGAATGAAGCTTTCTTT.

The chain is built from TRBV29-1 and TRBJ2-5; D remains unclear. The CDR3 has 13 amino acids. The V and J ends lost 5 bases and 2 bases respectively, with 12 bases between them. The germline V gene encodes CDR1 SQVTM and CDR2 ANQGSEA. For the CDR3, the DNA is TGCAGCGTTCGAACAGTGTGGCAAGAGACCCAGTACTTC. It translates to CSVRTVWQETQYF. The full variable domain, in which reference TRBV29-1 and TRBJ2-5 provide the parts outside the CDR3, is SAVISQKPSRDICQRGTSLTIQCQVDSQVTMMFWYRQQPGQSLTLIATANQGSEATYESGFVIDKFPISRPNLTFSTLTVSNMSPEDSSIYLCSVRTVWQETQYFGPGTRLLVL.

This rearrangement joins TRBV12-3 or TRBV12-4 to TRBJ2-1, with 7 nucleotides matching TRBD2. The CDR3 has 16 amino acids. The V gene end was trimmed by 6 bases and the J gene end by 0 bases; junction bases not matched to a gene: 8. CDR3: CASSSSGKSSYNEQFF. CDR3 DNA: TGTGCCAGCAGCTCGAGCGGGAAAAGCTCCTACAATGAGCAGTTCTTC.

V gene TRBV6-6 combines with J gene TRBJ1-1; D may be TRBD1 (6 bases). V lost 10 bases and J 0 bases, leaving 15 bases between the germline ends. CDR3 length: 14 amino acids. Germline CDR1 reads MNHNY; CDR2 reads SVGAGI (reference sequence). Here the CDR3 DNA reads TGTGCCACTTTATACAGGGCATTGAACACTGAAGCTTTCTTT. Translation gives CATLYRALNTEAFF.

This chain joins TRBV3-1 and TRBJ1-2, with 7 positions matching TRBD1. CDR1 is LGHDT, CDR2 YNNKEL, per germline (reference sequence). The CDR3 loop spans 13 amino acids. The V segment lost 4 bases and the J segment 7 bases; nucleotides outside the gene matches: 6. The CDR3 region is CASSLQGLSGYTF. The CDR3 DNA is TGTGCCAGCAGCCTACAGGGGTTAAGTGGCTACACCTTC. Variable domain in full (rest from reference TRBV3-1 and TRBJ1-2): DTAVSQTPKYLVTQMGNDKSIKCEQNLGHDTMYWYKQDSKKFLKIMFSYNNKELIINETVPNRFSPKSPDKAHLNLHINSLELGDSAVYFCASSLQGLSGYTFGSGTRLTVV.

V usage is TRBV5-6 and J usage is TRBJ1-5, with D maybe TRBD1 (5 bases). V shed 2 bases and J shed 0 bases, with 15 bases lying between them. Germline assignment: CDR1 SGHDT and CDR2 YYEEEE. The CDR3 is 17 amino acids. CDR3 residues: CASSFAVTGNSNQPQHF. The CDR3, as DNA: TGTGCCAGCAGCTTCGCCGTCACAGGCAATAGCAATCAGCCCCAGCATTTT.

About this clonotype itself: The junction and the germline gene differ at one end; a read error may be behind it. The V gene is TRBV6-2 or TRBV6-3, the J gene TRBJ2-7; D might be TRBD2 (6 bases). Looked up from germline, CDR1 is MNHEY and CDR2 is SVGEGT. The CDR3 totals 16 residues. The CDR3 loop is CASSYGGGSIPYEQYF. In DNA, the CDR3 is TGTGCCAGTAGTTACGGTGGGGGGAGTATCCCCTACGAGCAGTACTTC.

This rearrangement joins TRBV20-1 to TRBJ2-1; weak D call: TRBD1 (5 bases). With 6 bases removed from V and 0 bases from J, the gap between germline ends came to 12 bases. Looked up from germline, CDR1 is DFQATT and CDR2 is SNEGSKA (reference sequence). This CDR3 contains 14 residues. The CDR3 protein is CSAPTVPSYNEQFF. CDR3 bases: TGCAGTGCACCGACAGTCCCCTCCTACAATGAGCAGTTCTTC.

This clonotype appeared a few times. The V gene is TRBV6-4, the J gene TRBJ2-1; D assignment may be TRBD1 or TRBD2 (5 bases each). Deletions cut 2 bases from V and 7 bases from J, with 18 bases between. Per germline, CDR1 MRHNA and CDR2 SNTAGT. The CDR3 has 16 amino acids. CDR3 DNA sequence: TGTGCCAGCAGTGACAGGGTCGGGGCCTCTCTTAATGAGCAGTTCTTC. It is translated as CASSDRVGASLNEQFF.

This chain connects TRBV6-2 or TRBV6-3 to TRBJ1-5; D call uncertain. Germline CDR1 and CDR2: MNHEY and SVGEGT. Trimming removed 2 bases at V and 0 bases at J, with 8 bases between. The CDR3 runs 15 residues. CDR3 DNA sequence: TGTGCCAGCAGTTACGCAGAAAATAGCAATCAGCCCCAGCATTTT. It specifies CASSYAENSNQPQHF.

This clonotype was seen a few times. The J gene is TRBJ2-3, the V gene TRBV11-2; 10 positions match TRBD2. CDR3 length: 15 residues. Germline CDR1 SGHAT, CDR2 FQNNGV. J was trimmed by 5 bases and V by 3 bases; bases with no gene match: 5. CDR3 DNA sequence: TGTGCCAGCAGCTTGAAGCGGGGGGGCAGAGATACGCAGTATTTT. It yields the protein CASSLKRGGRDTQYF.

This clonotype appeared a few times. The chain links TRBV29-1 to TRBJ1-2, with 7 bases identical to TRBD1. The CDR3 sequence is 11 residues long. In germline, CDR1 is SQVTM, CDR2 ANQGSEA. The V and J ends lost 8 bases and 8 bases, in that order; junction bases with no gene match: 8. The CDR3 DNA follows: TGCAGCACCCAGGGGGGTGGCGGCTACACCTTC. Its translation: CSTQGGGGYTF.

This clonotype is a singleton in its sample. The J gene is TRBJ2-2, the V gene TRBV10-3; 10 bases map to TRBD1. This CDR3 has 16 residues. Germline V gene sequence: CDR1 ENHRY, CDR2 SYGVKD. J lost 5 bases, V lost 10 bases, and 13 bases had no gene match. The CDR3 DNA follows: TGTGCCACCGATCGGATGGACAGGGGGTTAACCGGGGAGCTGTTTTTT. It yields the protein CATDRMDRGLTGELFF.

The chain uses TRBV7-2 and TRBJ2-3; the D gene is possibly TRBD1 (6 bases). The CDR3 length is 12 residues. The V and J ends lost 10 bases and 6 bases respectively, with 14 bases between them. Germline V CDR1 and CDR2: SGHTA, FQGNSA. The CDR3 nucleotides are TGTGCCATTGCTGGGGGCCGGGATACGCAGTATTTT. Amino acids: CAIAGGRDTQYF.

The J gene is TRBJ2-1, the V gene TRBV20-1; 10 positions match TRBD2. The germline V gene encodes CDR1 DFQATT and CDR2 SNEGSKA (reference sequence). This CDR3 contains 19 residues. V trimming: 1 base; J trimming: 1 base; junction bases outside the gene matches: 13. The CDR3 nucleotides are TGCAGTGCTAGAGGTTCGACTAGCGGGTCTATTATTTCCTACAATGAGCAGTTCTTC. Translation gives CSARGSTSGSIISYNEQFF.

V is TRBV20-1 and J is TRBJ2-3; TRBD2 matches at 10 bases. CDR1 and CDR2 from the germline V gene are DFQATT and SNEGSKA (reference sequence). This CDR3 has 16 amino acids. V was pared by 3 bases and J by 2 bases, with 8 bases of the junction left unmatched. The CDR3 DNA reads TGCAGTGCTAGGGACCTACTAGCGGGGCTCACAGATACGCAGTATTTT. Amino acids: CSARDLLAGLTDTQYF.

This chain joins TRBV20-1 and TRBJ2-1; TRBD2 aligns across 12 bases. Germline CDR1 is DFQATT and CDR2 is SNEGSKA (reference sequence). CDR3 length: 17 residues. The trim removed 0 bases at V and 2 bases at J, leaving 5 bases unmatched. The CDR3 DNA reads as TGCAGTGCTAGAGACCTAAGGACTAGCGGGGCCTACAATGAGCAGTTCTTC. Translated, it gives CSARDLRTSGAYNEQFF.

The chain recombines TRBV12-5 with TRBJ1-5; the D gene is possibly TRBD1 (6 bases). This CDR3 region has 14 residues. Germline CDR1 LGHNT, CDR2 FRNRAP. Trimming cost V 2 bases and J 3 bases, with 8 bases left between them. The CDR3 loop reads CASGLPGDNQPQHF. CDR3 nucleotides: TGTGCTAGTGGTTTGCCAGGGGACAATCAGCCCCAGCATTTT.

This clonotype came up once. The chain carries TRBV7-2 and TRBJ2-1, with 11 nucleotides matching TRBD2. This CDR3 has 15 amino acids. The germline V gene has CDR1 SGHTA and CDR2 FQGNSA. The V and J ends lost 4 bases and 8 bases, in that order; junction bases with no gene match: 7. The DNA of the CDR3 is TGTGCCAGCAGCTCCATAGCGGGAGGGCCATATGAGCAGTTCTTC. Its translation is CASSSIAGGPYEQFF.

The V and J genes are TRBV2 and TRBJ2-7; 10 positions agree with TRBD2. The DNA matches TRBJ2-5 better at its end, which makes the J call doubtful. CDR3 length: 16 amino acids. CDR1 is SNHLY, CDR2 FYNNEI, per germline. CDR3 nucleotides: TGTGCCAGCAGCGTAGCGGCTAGCGGGAGTAAGGAGACCCAGTACTTC. Protein: CASSVAASGSKETQYF.

The chain joins TRBV6-6 to TRBJ1-2; possibly TRBD1 for D (6 bases). The CDR3 runs to 14 residues. Germline V CDR1 and CDR2: MNHNY, SVGAGI (reference sequence). V was pared by 10 bases and J by 1 base, with 16 bases between. CDR3 bases: TGTGCCATTGCGGACAGATCAAATAACTATGGCTACACCTTC. Its protein is CAIADRSNNYGYTF.